Below are 20 T cell receptor beta chains sequenced from a single sample in a study of beta chain features in type 1 diabetes. Isolated RNA was reverse transcribed in full, so expressed TCRB transcripts were sequenced. Sequencing used immunoSEQ multiplex PCR; TCRdb keeps in-frame clones, though not all of them. The sample carries around 400,000 clones, roughly 12% recorded once. The sample was naive CD4+ T cells from blood. These receptors came from a man younger than 30 in good health.

This clone occurred a few times. The genes are TRBV5-4 and TRBJ2-3; 14 nucleotides match TRBD2. The CDR3 sequence is 14 residues long. Germline CDR1 is SGHNT and CDR2 is YYREEE (reference sequence). V lost 4 bases, J lost 14 bases, and 9 bases stayed unmatched. The CDR3 sequence is CASSRGTSGSPGYF. The CDR3, as DNA: TGTGCCAGCAGCAGGGGGACTAGCGGGAGCCCTGGGTATTTT.

This clone was seen more than once but under ten times. The chain couples TRBV5-1 to TRBJ1-1; D ambiguous. The CDR3 runs 11 residues. Per germline, CDR1 SGHRS and CDR2 YFSETQ. The V end lost 4 bases, the J end lost 4 bases, and 5 bases lay between the germline ends. The CDR3 coding sequence is TGCGCCAGCAGCGACACCACTGAAGCTTTCTTT. Residues: CASSDTTEAFF.

This rearrangement joins TRBV10-3 to TRBJ1-5; D is possibly TRBD1 (5 bases). V dropped 9 bases and J dropped 8 bases, with 11 bases sitting between them. The germline gives CDR1 ENHRY, CDR2 SYGVKD. CDR3 length: 11 residues. CDR3 in DNA: TGTGCCATAGGGGAGGGAGAGCCCCAGCATTTT. This codes for CAIGEGEPQHF.

The chain uses TRBV19 and TRBJ2-3; TRBD1 matches at 8 bases. The CDR3 has 15 amino acids. J lost 4 bases, V lost 6 bases, and 9 bases had no gene match. The germline gives CDR1 LNHDA, CDR2 SQIVND (reference sequence). DNA for the CDR3: TGTGCCAGTAGGAATCCAGGGGGCACGGCAGATACGCAGTATTTT. As protein: CASRNPGGTADTQYF.

The V and J genes are TRBV5-6 and TRBJ2-7; D perhaps matches TRBD1 (6 bases). The CDR3 has 13 amino acids. The ends were cut back, 4 bases at V and 2 bases at J, with 10 bases in the middle. Germline V gene lookup returns CDR1 SGHDT and CDR2 YYEEEE. This CDR3 reads CASSGRDTYEQYF. Written as DNA, the CDR3 is TGTGCCAGCAGCGGAAGGGACACCTACGAGCAGTACTTC. Combining the CDR3 with reference TRBV5-6 and TRBJ2-7 gives the whole variable domain DAGVTQSPTHLIKTRGQQVTLRCSPKSGHDTVSWYQQALGQGPQFIFQYYEEEERQRGNFPDRFSGHQFPNYSSELNVNALLLGDSALYLCASSGRDTYEQYFGPGTRLTVT.

The chain employs TRBV19 and TRBJ2-1, with TRBD1 as a possible D gene (6 bases). Germline CDR1 reads LNHDA; CDR2 reads SQIVND (reference sequence). Trimming took 6 bases from V and 7 from J, leaving 19 bases between them. This CDR3 region has 15 residues. The CDR3 reads CASSSLTGHVNEQFF. In nucleotides, the CDR3 is TGTGCCAGTAGCTCTCTTACAGGGCATGTGAATGAGCAGTTCTTC.

V usage is TRBV29-1 and J usage is TRBJ2-1; 12 bases agree with TRBD2. V dropped 5 bases and J dropped 6; count of bases not matched to a gene: 14. The CDR3 runs to 17 residues. In germline, CDR1 is SQVTM, CDR2 ANQGSEA. The DNA of the CDR3 is TGCAGCGTTAACCCAGGACTAGCGGGAACCTCCCTCAATGAGCAGTTCTTC. Translated: CSVNPGLAGTSLNEQFF.

V is TRBV19 and J is TRBJ1-4; 7 nucleotides match TRBD1. The junction had 12 bases not matched to a gene; V was cut back by 3 bases and J by 2 bases. This CDR3 region has 18 residues. Germline V gene sequence: CDR1 LNHDA, CDR2 SQIVND (reference sequence). The CDR3 region has the DNA TGTGCCAGTAGTATTCGGAATGTCGTCAGGGGGACTAATGAAAAACTGTTTTTT. This codes for CASSIRNVVRGTNEKLFF.

This clone was seen a few times. The chain joins TRBV7-9 to TRBJ2-3; TRBD1 matches 10 bases. Germline-derived CDR1 and CDR2 are SEHNR and FQNEAQ (reference sequence). With V trimmed by 2 bases and J by 2 bases, 4 bases remained unmatched. This CDR3 spans 16 amino acids. In nucleotides, the CDR3 is TGTGCCAGCAGCTTAAGAGGGACAGGGGACACAGATACGCAGTATTTT. Its translation: CASSLRGTGDTDTQYF. Together with reference TRBV7-9 and TRBJ2-3, the CDR3 gives the full variable domain: DTGVSQNPRHKITKRGQNVTFRCDPISEHNRLYWYRQTLGQGPEFLTYFQNEAQLEKSRLLSDRFSAERPKGSFSTLEIQRTEQGDSAMYLCASSLRGTGDTDTQYFGPGTRLTVL.

This chain uses TRBV30 with TRBJ2-7, with 8 bases matching TRBD2. V lost 2 bases and J lost 6; bases outside the gene matches: 15. Germline V gives CDR1 GTSNPN, CDR2 SVGIG (reference sequence). CDR3 length equals 16 residues. The CDR3 DNA follows: TGTGCCTGGAGTTTAGGGCTAGCGGGCCGAGGGGGCGAGCAGTACTTC. Translated, it gives CAWSLGLAGRGGEQYF.

This chain links TRBV11-2 with TRBJ2-3, with 9 positions matching TRBD2. The V gene end was trimmed by 2 bases and the J gene end by 3 bases; junction bases not matched to a gene: 0. The germline V gene encodes CDR1 SGHAT and CDR2 FQNNGV. CDR3 length: 14 residues. This CDR3 reads CASSLTSGTDTQYF. The CDR3 DNA is TGTGCCAGCAGCTTAACTAGCGGGACAGATACGCAGTATTTT.

This clone was detected only a few times. The chain recombines TRBV6-1 with TRBJ2-2; D possibly corresponds to TRBD1 (6 bases). Germline values: CDR1 MNHNS, CDR2 SASEGT. The CDR3 contains 14 residues. Deletions cut 6 bases from V and 4 bases from J, with 12 bases between. This chain's CDR3 is CASSPQGITGELFF. The CDR3 DNA reads TGTGCCAGCAGCCCACAGGGTATCACCGGGGAGCTGTTTTTT.

This clone was seen a few times. The chain recombines TRBV29-1 with TRBJ2-7; 14 bases align to TRBD2. CDR3 size: 15 residues. Germline V lookup: CDR1 SQVTM, CDR2 ANQGSEA. V shed 4 bases, J shed 4 bases, and the junction held 6 bases outside the gene matches. The CDR3 DNA sequence: TGCAGCGTTGTCGGGACTAGCGGGGGATCATACGAGCAGTACTTC. Its protein is CSVVGTSGGSYEQYF.

The J gene is TRBJ1-5, the V gene TRBV10-3; 7 bases match TRBD1. V lost 6 bases and J lost 4; bases outside the gene matches: 3. The length of the CDR3 is 13 residues. Germline loops: CDR1 ENHRY, CDR2 SYGVKD. CDR3: CAISDRENQPQHF. The CDR3 DNA sequence: TGTGCCATCAGCGACAGGGAGAATCAGCCCCAGCATTTT.

This clone has a handful of counts. The CDR3 reads CAWTGLFTGELFF. The CDR3 DNA is TGTGCCTGGACTGGGCTATTCACCGGGGAGCTGTTTTTT. This chain links TRBV30 with TRBJ2-2, with D unclear. V was trimmed by 4 bases and J by 4 bases, leaving 10 bases between them. Germline V gene lookup returns CDR1 GTSNPN and CDR2 SVGIG (reference sequence). The CDR3 consists of 13 residues.

This clone was seen more than once but under ten times. The chain joins TRBV6-1 to TRBJ1-3, with TRBD1 as a possible D gene (5 bases). The germline V gene encodes CDR1 MNHNS and CDR2 SASEGT. Trimming left V 7 bases short and J 1 base short, with 11 bases between. This CDR3 contains 14 residues. This CDR3 is CASISQGSGNTIYF. CDR3 DNA: TGTGCCAGCATCTCGCAGGGATCTGGAAACACCATATATTTT.

This rearrangement joins TRBV7-2 to TRBJ1-1; the match to TRBD1 covers 10 bases. J lost 2 bases, V lost 4 bases, and 1 base had no gene match. This CDR3 has 14 residues. The germline CDR1 and CDR2 sequences are SGHTA and FQGNSA. The CDR3 reads CASSWDRGNTEAFF. DNA for the CDR3: TGTGCCAGCAGCTGGGACAGGGGAAACACTGAAGCTTTCTTT.

This clone was picked up a small number of times. The gene calls are TRBV11-1 and TRBJ2-7; 9 bases agree with TRBD1. This CDR3 is 16 amino acids long. After removal of 1 base from V and 5 bases from J, the junction contained 9 bases not matched to a gene. The germline gives CDR1 SGHAT, CDR2 FQDESV (reference sequence). The CDR3 DNA follows: TGTGCCAGCAGCTTAGGAACGGGACAGGGCATCCACGAGCAGTACTTC. Translating gives CASSLGTGQGIHEQYF.

This clone has just a few counts. The identical CDR3 is also encoded by other nucleotide sequences in the sample. The CDR3 reads CASSPLAGAYNEQFF. For the CDR3, the DNA is TGTGCCAGCAGCCCTCTAGCGGGGGCCTACAATGAGCAGTTCTTC. The chain recombines TRBV9 with TRBJ2-1, with TRBD2 matching 10 bases. J gave up 2 bases and V 4 bases, and 3 bases lay outside the gene matches. Germline V gene data show CDR1 as SGDLS and CDR2 as YYNGEE. This CDR3 contains 15 residues.

The V and J genes are TRBV5-6 and TRBJ1-1, with D uncertain. This CDR3 contains 13 residues. The V end lost 0 bases, the J end lost 8 bases, and 11 bases lay between the germline ends. Germline V gene data show CDR1 as SGHDT and CDR2 as YYEEEE. The chain's CDR3 is CASSLGIAKEAFF. The CDR3 nucleotides read TGTGCCAGCAGCTTGGGGATAGCCAAAGAAGCTTTCTTT. The full variable domain, with the rest looked up from reference TRBV5-6 and TRBJ1-1, is DAGVTQSPTHLIKTRGQQVTLRCSPKSGHDTVSWYQQALGQGPQFIFQYYEEEERQRGNFPDRFSGHQFPNYSSELNVNALLLGDSALYLCASSLGIAKEAFFGQGTRLTVV.